Listed here are 12 T cell receptor beta chains from one sample, sequenced in a study of OX40 agonist ivuxolimab in advanced cancers. Generated by immunoSEQ multiplex PCR, the TCRdb table keeps only in-frame clones and is missing some. The sample has 25,000 to 35,000 clones; 74% are singletons. The sample here was CD4+ or CD8+ T cells sorted from blood, taken in a trial of the OX40 agonist ivuxolimab. Receptors originate from an adult with an advanced solid tumor such as melanoma, head and neck, liver or kidney cancer.

The chain joins TRBV10-2 to TRBJ1-1; no clear D gene. CDR1 is WSHSY and CDR2 is SAAADI in the germline V gene. The CDR3 runs to 14 residues. Trimming stripped 0 bases from V and 1 base from J, with 6 bases between. Here the CDR3 reads CASSESMGNTEAFF. The CDR3 DNA is TGCGCCAGCAGTGAGTCGATGGGGAACACTGAAGCTTTCTTT.

This chain links TRBV5-4 with TRBJ1-2, with 7 bases identical to TRBD1. This CDR3 is built from 13 residues. The ends lost 4 bases at V and 4 bases at J; junction bases unmatched: 4. Germline-derived CDR1 and CDR2 are SGHNT and YYREEE (reference sequence). DNA for the CDR3: TGTGCCAGCAGCCAAGACAGGGTCTATGGCTACACCTTC. It yields the protein CASSQDRVYGYTF.

The chain links TRBV9 to TRBJ1-4; D is unresolved. CDR1 SGDLS and CDR2 YYNGEE come from the germline V gene. V lost 3 bases to trimming and J lost 5 bases, with 14 bases between them. CDR3 length equals 15 residues. CDR3 sequence reads: CASSALLGLNEKLFF. Here the CDR3 DNA reads TGTGCCAGCAGCGCCCTTCTGGGGTTAAATGAAAAACTGTTTTTT.

The rearrangement links TRBV2 to TRBJ2-3, with TRBD1 matching 8 bases. J was trimmed by 1 base and V by 0 bases; bases with no gene match: 6. The CDR3 covers 17 residues. The germline gives CDR1 SNHLY, CDR2 FYNNEI. CDR3 amino acids: CASSEAPPGQGTDTQYF. In DNA, the CDR3 is TGTGCCAGCAGTGAAGCGCCCCCGGGACAGGGCACAGATACGCAGTATTTT.

V usage is TRBV30 and J usage is TRBJ1-6, with D possibly matching TRBD1 (5 bases). In germline, CDR1 is GTSNPN, CDR2 SVGIG (reference sequence). The CDR3 consists of 16 residues. The V gene lost 4 bases and the J gene lost 2 bases, with 15 bases spanning the gap. CDR3 DNA sequence: TGTGCCTGGAATCCTGACCCGGGACCCTATAATTCACCCCTCCACTTT. It translates to CAWNPDPGPYNSPLHF.

The chain joins TRBV7-2 to TRBJ2-5, with 7 bases lining up with TRBD1. V was pared by 5 bases and J by 0 bases, with 3 bases of the junction left unmatched. Germline CDR1 SGHTA, CDR2 FQGNSA. This CDR3 comprises 14 residues. The CDR3 region is CASSLDRYQETQYF. The CDR3 bases are TGTGCCAGCAGCCTGGACAGGTACCAAGAGACCCAGTACTTC.

Regarding this clone: A much larger clone lies one base from this, so it may be a read error. The genes are TRBV11-1 and TRBJ1-5; 7 bases map to TRBD1. There are 15 residues in the CDR3. Unmatched junction bases numbered 8, after V lost 6 bases and J lost 3 bases. Germline CDR1 and CDR2: SGHAT and FQDESV (reference sequence). The CDR3 reads CASSEGAGVNQPQHF. The CDR3 DNA reads TGTGCCAGCAGTGAGGGGGCGGGGGTCAATCAGCCCCAGCATTTT.

This chain uses TRBV7-2 with TRBJ2-7; perhaps D is TRBD1 or TRBD2 (5 bases each). CDR1 is SGHTA and CDR2 is FQGNSA in the germline V gene. With 3 bases removed from V and 6 bases from J, the gap between germline ends came to 15 bases. This CDR3 region has 14 residues. CDR3: CASSLQGDGSEQYF. For the CDR3, the DNA is TGTGCCAGCAGCTTGCAAGGGGATGGGAGCGAGCAGTACTTC.

The rearrangement uses TRBV4-1 and TRBJ1-2, with D unresolved. The germline gives CDR1 MGHRA, CDR2 YSYEKL. Trimming removed 0 bases at V and 6 bases at J, with 14 bases between. The CDR3 spans 15 residues. The CDR3 DNA reads as TGCGCCAGCAGCCAAGATCGGGAGGGCTCGGATGGCTACACCTTC. Translated: CASSQDREGSDGYTF.

The rearrangement links TRBV5-4 to TRBJ2-7, with D perhaps matching TRBD1 (6 bases). CDR3 length: 14 residues. V lost 2 bases and J 0 bases, leaving 9 bases between the germline ends. Germline values: CDR1 SGHNT, CDR2 YYREEE (reference sequence). CDR3 region: CASSFTGSSYEQYV. The CDR3 DNA reads as TGTGCCAGCAGCTTTACAGGGAGCTCCTACGAGCAGTACGTC.

The chain joins TRBV11-3 to TRBJ2-1; 7 nucleotides line up with TRBD1. Germline CDR1 and CDR2: SGHNT and YENEEA. This CDR3 spans 15 amino acids. With 5 bases clipped from V and 2 bases from J, the junction kept 6 bases outside the gene matches. CDR3 bases: TGTGCCAGCAGCCCAGATGGACAGGCCTACAATGAGCAGTTCTTC. It yields the protein CASSPDGQAYNEQFF.

The chain links TRBV18 to TRBJ1-2; D may be TRBD1 (5 bases). This CDR3 has 14 residues. V lost 6 bases and J 4 bases, leaving 15 bases between the germline ends. Germline loops: CDR1 KGHSH, CDR2 LQKENI. CDR3 protein: CASSVEHGGYGYTF. DNA of the CDR3: TGTGCCAGCTCGGTTGAACATGGGGGCTATGGCTACACCTTC.